This TCR beta chain appears in the sequencing data of a study of siplizumab effects on memory and regulatory T cells. Study conclusions and caveats: Alloreactive sequences tracing back to unstimulated CD4+ memory cells fell significantly with siplizumab. The study did not confirm that proliferating Tregs from siplizumab cultures were suppressive. Both greater diversity than memory cells and a major contribution to the alloresponse seemed to characterize naive T cells.

This table comes from immunoSEQ multiplex PCR, and its TCRdb copy is limited to in-frame clones, with some not included. There are around 100,000 clones in the sample; just over 90% occur only once, and 0.65% to 0.8% lies in the top ten. On this clone: The antigen remains undetermined.

CDR1 SGHNT and CDR2 YYREEE come from the germline V gene (reference sequence). V dropped 0 bases and J dropped 7 bases, with 13 bases sitting between them. This CDR3 spans 14 amino acids. The receptor's source is a human donor in good health. What was sequenced was Tregs sorted from blood. J is TRBJ2-5 and V is TRBV5-4; D is possibly TRBD1 (6 bases). DNA for the CDR3: TGTGCCAGCAGCTTGGAGGGGGTCCGGGGGACCCAGTACTTC. Translating it yields CASSLEGVRGTQYF.